One T cell receptor (beta chain) is described in this entry. The count of this clone is one. The target of this receptor is not known. No per-base quality is available; no much larger clone lies one base away. The source of the sample is a study of blood T cell dynamics during melanoma immunotherapy (TCRdb year 2020). At the level of the whole study: Patients had metastatic melanoma and received first-line pembrolizumab or nivolumab plus ipilimumab as standard of care in the United Kingdom. To identify early correlates of response, the study profiled peripheral T cell receptor repertoires in patients with metastatic melanoma before and after one cycle of checkpoint inhibitor therapy. A training cohort was formed from consecutive patients, and a further independent group of patients from the same centre was pooled into an external validation set.

Counted from cysteine to phenylalanine, this CDR3 has 16 amino acids. The CDR3 DNA has 48 bases and is translated from base 1. In the germline V gene (reference sequence), CDR1 corresponds to LNHNV and CDR2 to YYDKDF. The V end loses 0 bases and the J end loses 3 bases, and a stretch of 12 bases separates them. The time point label of this sample denotes: week 3, after first cycle of checkpoint inhibitor. Blood samples were taken at two points: before treatment (T0) and at week 3 (W3), which came after the first cycle of checkpoint blockade. Except for two patients with rapid clinical progression, response was assessed 12 weeks after the first infusion by RECIST 1.1; disease control meant complete response, partial response or stable disease. Patients with prior systemic cancer treatment, concomitant immunosuppressant therapy or synchronous other active malignancies were excluded. To track both circulating cells and T cell turnover, TCR beta was sequenced from bulk PBMC as well as from plasma cell-free DNA. Lymphoprep and SepMate tubes were used to isolate PBMC from blood, and red cell lysis was then performed. DNA from PBMC and sorted T cell subsets was extracted with QIAamp DNA Blood Mini kits.

What the research found in general, with its limitations: The relatively small sample size was recognized as a factor that could limit how well the results generalize. A bifurcated reorganization of the PBMC repertoire at W3, with increased clonality or increased diversity, was observed in patients who later achieved disease control, unlike in progressors. Whether the T cell clones behind the repertoire changes were melanoma-specific or instead reflected general immune activation was something the study could not determine.

For every bulk PBMC sample, a fixed 350 ng of DNA was loaded. TCR beta CDR3 sequences were amplified from genomic DNA using the immunoSEQ TCRb Assay kit according to manufacturer instructions. The KAPA Library Quantification Kit for Illumina platforms was used to quantify pooled libraries by qPCR. Pooled libraries were clustered at roughly 0.55-1.2 pM and sequenced on an Illumina NextSeq 500. The published analysis was carried out like this. The TCR data were analyzed using immunoSEQ ANALYZER and the R LymphoSeq package. A rearrangement efficiency score was calculated as productive divided by the sum of productive and non-productive CDR3 sequences. Clonality was assessed using the Gini coefficient and diversity using the Renyi index at alpha=1, with pairwise comparisons between timepoints within each patient. In LymphoSeq, clonal relatedness was computed with an edit distance of 3 and repertoire similarity was computed with the Bhattacharyya coefficient. To classify response, a linear discriminant analysis based on week-3 changes in clonality and diversity was built using the R MASS and caret packages. TCRdb mirrors the immuneACCESS table, restricted to in-frame sequences. Some clones are absent from its copies; in checked studies, under half trace to an unresolved V gene, and the reason for the others is unknown. That table gives V, J and clone size, and the DNA gave D and trimming. In all, the sample holds about 10,000 clones, and 80% of those were seen once. Approximately 20% of the sample is taken by the ten largest.

The sequenced sample was blood, obtained from a patient treated with checkpoint blockade. This clonotype was obtained from a human donor with melanoma. This sequence uses TRBV15 and TRBJ1-3; possibly the D gene is TRBD1, per 5 matching bases. CDR3 protein: CATSRDVRGGGNTIYF. The sequenced DNA is TGTGCCACCAGCAGAGATGTACGGGGGGGTGGAAACACCATATATTTT.